These 15 T cell receptor beta chains were sequenced from one sample in a study of cytomegalovirus exposure and HLA in healthy donors. Profiled with immunoSEQ multiplex PCR; TCRdb holds only in-frame clones, not every one. The sample holds some 170,000 clones, approximately 86% seen once. Material: PBMCs. All receptors come from a man between 18 and 35 years old in good health and CMV-seropositive.

The rearrangement uses TRBV9 and TRBJ1-2; 7 nucleotides match TRBD1. CDR1 is SGDLS and CDR2 is YYNGEE in the germline V gene. Trimming took 3 bases from V and 4 from J; bases not matched to a gene: 6. The CDR3 totals 14 residues. The CDR3 loop reads CASSDGTDAYGYTF. Written as DNA, the CDR3 is TGTGCCAGCAGCGACGGGACAGACGCCTATGGCTACACCTTC.

The chain links TRBV6-5 to TRBJ1-1, with 8 nucleotides matching TRBD1. V lost 6 bases and J lost 1; bases outside the gene matches: 4. The germline V gene encodes CDR1 MNHEY and CDR2 SVGAGI. The CDR3 has 14 amino acids. CDR3 coding DNA: TGTGCCAGCAGGACAGGGGTCGCGAACACTGAAGCTTTCTTT. It yields the protein CASRTGVANTEAFF.

This clone is a singleton in its sample. This rearrangement joins TRBV9 to TRBJ2-1, with TRBD2 matching 11 bases. V shed 0 bases and J 10 bases; nucleotides not matched to a gene: 9. Per germline, CDR1 SGDLS and CDR2 YYNGEE. The CDR3 extends over 16 amino acids. The CDR3 reads CASSVAGLADLGEQFF. DNA of the CDR3: TGTGCCAGCAGCGTAGCGGGACTAGCGGACCTGGGAGAGCAGTTCTTC.

V and J are TRBV7-2 and TRBJ2-7; TRBD1 matches at 10 bases. J gave up 3 bases and V 5 bases, and 4 bases lay outside the gene matches. This CDR3 region has 14 residues. Looked up from germline, CDR1 is SGHTA and CDR2 is FQGNSA. This chain's CDR3 is CASSPTGGGYEQYF. CDR3 sequence (DNA): TGTGCCAGCAGCCCGACAGGGGGCGGCTACGAGCAGTACTTC. The variable domain in full, completed from reference TRBV7-2 and TRBJ2-7, reads GAGVSQSPSNKVTEKGKDVELRCDPISGHTALYWYRQSLGQGLEFLIYFQGNSAPDKSGLPSDRFSAERTGGSVSTLTIQRTQQEDSAVYLCASSPTGGGYEQYFGPGTRLTVT.

The chain carries TRBV7-2 and TRBJ2-1, with 10 bases identical to TRBD2. Germline V lookup: CDR1 SGHTA, CDR2 FQGNSA. This CDR3 comprises 17 residues. The V and J ends lost 5 bases and 4 bases, in that order; junction bases with no gene match: 11. The DNA of the CDR3 is TGTGCCAGCAGCGCTCGGACTAGCGGAGCCAGATACAATGAGCAGTTCTTC. Translation gives CASSARTSGARYNEQFF.

This chain connects TRBV29-1 to TRBJ2-5, with a tentative D call TRBD2 (7 bases). V was clipped by 2 bases and J by 5 bases, with 15 bases between them. The CDR3 spans 14 residues. Germline CDR1 SQVTM, CDR2 ANQGSEA. The CDR3 loop is CSVELVGGGETQYF. CDR3 bases: TGCAGCGTTGAATTGGTAGGGGGAGGGGAGACCCAGTACTTC.

V usage is TRBV21-1 and J usage is TRBJ1-2; the table assigns TRBD1, which was not confirmed against the DNA. TRBV21-1 is reported as a pseudogene. The CDR3 has 11 amino acids. Written as DNA, the CDR3 is TGTTTACAGGGAAGCGGCTATGGCTACACCTTC. Amino acids: CLQGSGYGYTF.

The chain combines TRBV28 with TRBJ2-7, with TRBD2 as a possible D gene (5 bases). This CDR3 region has 15 residues. Germline V lookup: CDR1 MDHEN, CDR2 SYDVKM. V was cut by 3 bases and J by 0 bases, with 12 bases left in between. The CDR3 bases are TGTGCCAGCAGTTTTTCGAGCGGAAGCTCCTACGAGCAGTACTTC. It yields the protein CASSFSSGSSYEQYF.

V and J are TRBV28 and TRBJ2-7; TRBD2 matches at 9 bases. This CDR3 comprises 17 residues. The germline V gene encodes CDR1 MDHEN and CDR2 SYDVKM. V lost 5 bases and J lost 6; bases outside the gene matches: 17. CDR3 nucleotide sequence: TGTGCCAGCAGTGTTTCCCTTGGGGCGGGAGGGTTCGGCGAGCAGTACTTC. Translation: CASSVSLGAGGFGEQYF.

DNA for the CDR3: TGTGCCAGCAGCTTCAATCCAGGGAAGTCCTTTTACAATGAGCAGTTCTTC. Amino acids: CASSFNPGKSFYNEQFF. V is TRBV7-9 and J is TRBJ2-1, with D tentatively TRBD1 (5 bases). V was clipped by 3 bases and J by 4 bases, with 19 bases between them. The CDR3 sequence is 17 residues long. Germline V gene data show CDR1 as SEHNR and CDR2 as FQNEAQ (reference sequence).

The chain has TRBV7-8 and TRBJ1-5; D is perhaps TRBD1 (6 bases). V lost 5 bases and J lost 3, with 20 bases in between. The CDR3 length is 17 residues. CDR1 and CDR2 from the germline V gene are SGHVS and FQNEAQ. CDR3 region: CASSQKGVMNPNQPQHF. Here the CDR3 DNA reads TGTGCCAGCAGCCAGAAGGGGGTCATGAACCCCAATCAGCCCCAGCATTTT. Using reference TRBV7-8 and TRBJ1-5 for the parts outside the CDR3, the full variable domain is GAGVSQSPRYKVAKRGQDVALRCDPISGHVSLFWYQQALGQGPEFLTYFQNEAQLDKSGLPSDRFFAERPEGSVSTLKIQRTQQEDSAVYLCASSQKGVMNPNQPQHFGDGTRLSIL.

Note on this clone: Within the sample, other DNA sequences also encode this same CDR3. V and J are TRBV28 and TRBJ1-1; TRBD1 might be the D (6 bases). CDR1 and CDR2 (germline): MDHEN, SYDVKM. This CDR3 comprises 13 residues. The V end was cut by 6 bases, the J end by 1 base, with 9 bases between. The CDR3 loop is CASSTTGNTEAFF. DNA of the CDR3: TGTGCCAGCAGCACGACAGGGAACACTGAAGCTTTCTTT.

The V and J genes are TRBV7-9 and TRBJ1-4, with D unclear. Trimming stripped 3 bases from V and 7 bases from J, with 6 bases between. The CDR3 has 12 residues. Per the germline V gene, CDR1 is SEHNR and CDR2 is FQNEAQ (reference sequence). Here the CDR3 reads CASSFYAEKLFF. CDR3 nucleotides: TGTGCCAGCAGCTTCTATGCTGAAAAACTGTTTTTT.

This chain uses TRBV5-6 with TRBJ2-7; 8 bases match TRBD2. Germline V gives CDR1 SGHDT, CDR2 YYEEEE. Trimming took 4 bases from V and 0 from J; bases not matched to a gene: 3. This CDR3 contains 14 residues. CDR3 nucleotides: TGTGCCAGCAGCGAGCGGGGGCGCTCCTACGAGCAGTACTTC. It specifies CASSERGRSYEQYF.

V gene TRBV6-5 combines with J gene TRBJ1-4; D unclear. Germline V gene lookup returns CDR1 MNHEY and CDR2 SVGAGI. The germline V and J ends were trimmed by 10 bases and 8 bases, with 20 bases remaining between them. This CDR3 has 14 residues. The CDR3 region has the DNA TGTGCCACACAGCCGGGCGGGATTGGGGAAAAACTGTTTTTT. Translated, it gives CATQPGGIGEKLFF.